This TCR beta chain was captured in a study of T-cell reconstitution after alpha-beta-depleted transplantation in children. The study, taken as a whole, reports: The high TCRbeta diversity at day 60 in some patients came from surviving recipient T cells and thymic progenitors. About two months after transplant, alpha-beta T cells reportedly came from several hundred expanded graft clones. The authors attributed T-cell counts and diversity one year after transplant mostly to newly produced T cells.

Unique molecular identifiers were incorporated during preparation of the TCRbeta library. TCRdb reanalysed the PCR reads using MiXCR and keeps one entry per CDR3 protein. This sample carries around 100,000 distinct CDR3 sequences, 4.5% to 7.5% of them seen once, and the ten largest clones take about 6.1%. The CDR3 is made up of 15 amino acids. Germline V gene sequence: CDR1 DFQATT, CDR2 SNEGSKA (reference sequence). V lost 0 bases to trimming and J lost 2 bases; unmatched junction nucleotides: 7. This clonotype was detected many times. Antigen specificity is unknown. The sequence derives from a female patient younger than 10 who had a stem cell transplant for Fanconi anemia, so the T cells may come from the graft donor. The V call is TRBV20-1, the J call TRBJ2-7; 7 bases fit TRBD2. The sample was PBMCs, mostly from graft donor cells, taken 60 days after TCRalphabeta/CD19-depleted stem cell transplant. The CDR3 DNA reads as TGCAGTGCTAGAGATTCGGCTAGCGGCACCTACGAGCAGTACTTC. The encoded protein is CSARDSASGTYEQYF.